This entry lists 14 T cell receptor beta chains sequenced from one sample in a study of shared clonotypes between healthy human individuals. Data came from immunoSEQ multiplex PCR; TCRdb stores just in-frame clones and leaves some out. The table shows under 150,000 clones, with around 71% occurring only once. Sequenced sample: memory CD8+ T cells sorted from blood. Documented subset: CD45RO+ cells pooled with CCR7-negative TemRA cells. The receptors stem from a woman in her twenties or thirties in good health.

This clone was counted only a few times. The chain recombines TRBV20-1 with TRBJ1-2, with no clear D. The CDR3 extends over 11 amino acids. Germline V gene sequence: CDR1 DFQATT, CDR2 SNEGSKA (reference sequence). Trimming removed 6 bases from V and 9 bases from J, with 14 bases in between. Here the CDR3 reads CSAPWKRSYTF. In DNA form, the CDR3 reads TGCAGTGCCCCTTGGAAGAGGAGCTACACCTTC.

The rearrangement links TRBV19 to TRBJ1-2, with D perhaps TRBD1 (6 bases). V was cut by 2 bases and J by 13 bases, with 17 bases left in between. CDR1 and CDR2 (germline): LNHDA, SQIVND (reference sequence). The CDR3 loop spans 13 amino acids. Here the CDR3 DNA reads TGTGCCAGTAGTATAAGATCTGCAGGGGTAGTCACCTTC. Protein sequence: CASSIRSAGVVTF.

The chain couples TRBV21-1 to TRBJ2-3; the DNA was not compared with TRBD2, the D call given in the table. TRBV21-1 is described as a pseudogene. The CDR3 has 17 amino acids. In nucleotides, the CDR3 is TGTGCCAGCAGCACCTCGACTAGCGGGAGAAGGAGAGATACGCAGTATTTT. Its translation: CASSTSTSGRRRDTQYF.

The chain has TRBV6-1 and TRBJ2-5; TRBD2 matches 10 bases. The ends lost 3 bases at V and 5 bases at J; junction bases unmatched: 6. The CDR3 consists of 15 residues. In germline, CDR1 is MNHNS, CDR2 SASEGT. This CDR3 is CASSESSGSSETQYF. CDR3 DNA sequence: TGTGCCAGCAGTGAGTCTAGCGGGAGCTCTGAGACCCAGTACTTC.

The gene calls are TRBV5-1 and TRBJ1-3, with 8 bases fitting TRBD1. Germline CDR1 and CDR2: SGHRS and YFSETQ. V trimming: 1 base; J trimming: 4 bases; junction bases outside the gene matches: 4. The CDR3 spans 15 residues. The CDR3 protein is CASSLQGAVGNTIYF. Here the CDR3 DNA reads TGCGCCAGCAGCTTGCAGGGGGCAGTCGGAAACACCATATATTTT. Full variable domain (outside the CDR3, taken from reference TRBV5-1 and TRBJ1-3): KAGVTQTPRYLIKTRGQQVTLSCSPISGHRSVSWYQQTPGQGLQFLFEYFSETQRNKGNFPGRFSGRQFSNSRSEMNVSTLELGDSALYLCASSLQGAVGNTIYFGEGSWLTVV.

The J gene is TRBJ1-1, the V gene TRBV7-9; D possibly corresponds to TRBD1 (5 bases). V was shortened by 2 bases and J by 1 base, with 11 bases between the two germline ends. Germline V lookup: CDR1 SEHNR, CDR2 FQNEAQ (reference sequence). CDR3 size: 15 residues. The CDR3 coding sequence is TGTGCCAGCAGCTTAATCCCAGGGAAGAACACTGAAGCTTTCTTT. This codes for CASSLIPGKNTEAFF.

The chain employs TRBV27 and TRBJ1-4; 9 bases line up with TRBD1. The CDR3 has 13 amino acids. The trim removed 5 bases at V and 7 bases at J, leaving 2 bases unmatched. Germline lookup yields CDR1 MNHEY and CDR2 SMNVEV (reference sequence). CDR3: CASSGQGSEKLFF. CDR3 nucleotides: TGTGCCAGCAGTGGACAGGGGAGTGAAAAACTGTTTTTT.

This clone was observed at least ten times. V and J are TRBV7-9 and TRBJ1-5; maybe TRBD1 (6 bases). The CDR3 is 15 residues long. Deletions cut 4 bases from V and 5 bases from J, with 15 bases between. The V gene's germline CDR1 is SEHNR and CDR2 FQNEAQ (reference sequence). The DNA for the CDR3 is TGTGCCAGCAGCTCCTCGGAAGGGGGAGATCAGCCCCAGCATTTT. It yields the protein CASSSSEGGDQPQHF.

The chain employs TRBV7-8 and TRBJ2-1; D uncertain. Germline V CDR1 and CDR2: SGHVS, FQNEAQ. CDR3 length equals 17 residues. Trimming removed 4 bases at V and 4 bases at J, with 20 bases between. The CDR3 spells CASSSRPPTLVYNEQFF. The CDR3 bases are TGTGCCAGCAGCTCCCGACCCCCTACCCTGGTGTACAATGAGCAGTTCTTC.

The chain is built from TRBV30 and TRBJ1-4; 7 positions match TRBD1. From germline, CDR1 is GTSNPN and CDR2 SVGIG (reference sequence). There are 16 residues in the CDR3. After removal of 4 bases from V and 5 bases from J, the junction contained 13 bases not matched to a gene. This CDR3 is CAWIPGGQRKNEKLFF. For the CDR3, the DNA is TGTGCCTGGATCCCAGGGGGACAGAGGAAGAATGAAAAACTGTTTTTT.

V is TRBV6-6 and J is TRBJ1-2, with D maybe TRBD1 (5 bases). V was shortened by 5 bases and J by 3 bases, with 13 bases between the two germline ends. This CDR3 has 14 residues. The germline CDR1 and CDR2 sequences are MNHNY and SVGAGI (reference sequence). CDR3 nucleotide sequence: TGTGCCAGCAGTGGGGGGTCCCGTTACTATGGCTACACCTTC. Its translation: CASSGGSRYYGYTF.

The chain links TRBV7-6 to TRBJ2-7, with 8 bases aligning to TRBD1. The CDR3 runs to 15 residues. After removal of 3 bases from V and 2 bases from J, the junction contained 6 bases not matched to a gene. Germline CDR1 is SGHVS and CDR2 is FNYEAQ. For the CDR3, the DNA is TGTGCCAGCAGCTTCTCCGGGACAGGAACCTACGAGCAGTACTTC. It codes for CASSFSGTGTYEQYF.

The chain combines TRBV4-1 with TRBJ2-7; 12 bases line up with TRBD2. The germline gives CDR1 MGHRA, CDR2 YSYEKL. V dropped 3 bases and J dropped 6; count of bases not matched to a gene: 6. This CDR3 contains 15 residues. CDR3 loop: CASSHGLAGHAEQYF. The CDR3 DNA follows: TGCGCCAGCAGCCATGGACTAGCGGGACATGCCGAGCAGTACTTC.

V usage is TRBV5-1 and J usage is TRBJ2-2; 10 nucleotides match TRBD1. Germline values: CDR1 SGHRS, CDR2 YFSETQ. V was clipped by 4 bases and J by 3 bases; unmatched bases: 3. CDR3 length: 15 amino acids. Here the CDR3 DNA reads TGCGCCAGCAGCACGACAGGGGGCGACACCGGGGAGCTGTTTTTT. This codes for CASSTTGGDTGELFF.